This entry lists 11 T cell receptor beta chains sequenced from one sample in a study of Tregs in tolerant kidney transplant recipients. Clones were read by immunoSEQ multiplex PCR, and TCRdb kept only the in-frame ones, dropping some. Of 75,000 to 95,000 clones detected, approximately 92% appear once; the ten largest clones hold roughly 4.3%. The sequenced sample was CD8+ T cells from blood. All receptors derive from a human donor in good health.

The V call is TRBV9, the J call TRBJ2-7; 7 bases align to TRBD1. This CDR3 region has 16 residues. The V segment lost 4 bases and the J segment 3 bases; nucleotides outside the gene matches: 13. Germline-derived CDR1 and CDR2 are SGDLS and YYNGEE. CDR3 sequence: CASSPEGASRYYEQYF. The CDR3 bases are TGTGCCAGCAGCCCCGAGGGGGCTAGCCGGTACTACGAGCAGTACTTC.

The chain is built from TRBV20-1 and TRBJ2-1; D is undetermined. V lost 1 base, J lost 9 bases, and 7 bases lay in between. The CDR3 is made up of 11 amino acids. Looked up from germline, CDR1 is DFQATT and CDR2 is SNEGSKA (reference sequence). CDR3 sequence: CSARVVSEQFF. CDR3 coding DNA: TGCAGTGCTAGAGTTGTAAGTGAGCAGTTCTTC.

The genes are TRBV14 and TRBJ2-7; D not resolved. V lost 0 bases to trimming and J lost 6 bases, with 6 bases between them. Germline V CDR1 and CDR2: SGHDN, FVKESK. The CDR3 contains 12 residues. CDR3 coding DNA: TGTGCCAGCAGCCAAGACCGAGTCGAGCAGTACTTC. Amino acids: CASSQDRVEQYF.

The chain couples TRBV7-9 to TRBJ2-7; 8 bases are a match to TRBD2. The CDR3 length is 15 residues. Germline assignment: CDR1 SEHNR and CDR2 FQNEAQ (reference sequence). V shed 5 bases, J shed 0 bases, and the junction held 6 bases outside the gene matches. As DNA, the CDR3 is TGTGCCAGCAGCCAGGTAACTAGCGGCTCCTACGAGCAGTACTTC. It encodes CASSQVTSGSYEQYF.

The chain couples TRBV4-1 to TRBJ1-1; D gene ambiguous. This CDR3 comprises 18 residues. The V end lost 1 base, the J end lost 1 base, and 19 bases lay between the germline ends. The germline gives CDR1 MGHRA, CDR2 YSYEKL. The CDR3 DNA is TGCGCCAGCAGCCAAGGTGGGAACGTTAACTCTAAGAACACTGAAGCTTTCTTT. Residues: CASSQGGNVNSKNTEAFF.

V is TRBV6-5 and J is TRBJ1-1; D not resolved. The CDR3 loop spans 15 amino acids. Germline V CDR1 and CDR2: MNHEY, SVGAGI. The V and J ends lost 3 bases and 0 bases respectively, with 11 bases between them. CDR3 in DNA: TGTGCCAGCAGTTATACCGGCAGCTTGAACACTGAAGCTTTCTTT. Its protein product is CASSYTGSLNTEAFF.

This chain links TRBV7-8 with TRBJ1-1; D perhaps matches TRBD1 (5 bases). The V and J ends lost 6 bases and 5 bases respectively, with 19 bases between them. Germline values: CDR1 SGHVS, CDR2 FQNEAQ. The length of the CDR3 is 15 residues. In DNA, the CDR3 is TGTGCCAGCAGACTGGAGGGGAGGAGAAGGACTGAAGCTTTCTTT. Encoded protein: CASRLEGRRRTEAFF.

The chain couples TRBV30 to TRBJ2-1; TRBD2 matches 13 bases. V lost 4 bases to trimming and J lost 6 bases; unmatched junction nucleotides: 3. The CDR3 sequence is 14 residues long. Looked up from germline, CDR1 is GTSNPN and CDR2 is SVGIG (reference sequence). The CDR3 bases are TGTGCCTGGACCGGACTAGCGGGAGTCAATGAGCAGTTCTTC. Amino acids: CAWTGLAGVNEQFF.

The chain combines TRBV7-9 with TRBJ2-3, with TRBD2 matching over 7 bases. CDR1 is SEHNR, CDR2 FQNEAQ, per germline (reference sequence). With 7 bases clipped from V and 2 bases from J, the junction kept 9 bases outside the gene matches. The CDR3 has 15 residues. The CDR3 loop is CASTIVSGTTDTQYF. DNA for the CDR3: TGTGCCAGCACCATCGTAAGCGGGACCACAGATACGCAGTATTTT.

The chain joins TRBV15 to TRBJ2-1, with TRBD2 identical over 10 bases. The CDR3 contains 20 residues. Per germline, CDR1 LNHNV and CDR2 YYDKDF (reference sequence). V was pared by 0 bases and J by 2 bases, with 13 bases of the junction left unmatched. CDR3 in DNA: TGTGCCACCAGCAGAGATCCCGTAGCGGGGGGAAACTCCCCCTACAATGAGCAGTTCTTC. Translation: CATSRDPVAGGNSPYNEQFF.

The chain recombines TRBV14 with TRBJ2-3, with 9 bases matching TRBD1. V gave up 2 bases and J gave up 3 bases; unmatched junction bases: 6. CDR1 and CDR2 (germline): SGHDN, FVKESK. The length of the CDR3 is 16 residues. The CDR3 sequence: CASSQRGQGPTDTQYF. DNA for the CDR3: TGTGCCAGCAGCCAACGGGGACAGGGACCGACAGATACGCAGTATTTT.